A selection of T cell receptor beta chains follows, all from one sample in a study of CD8+ T cells in alopecia areata. Produced via immunoSEQ multiplex PCR; TCRdb's table is partial and in-frame only. Found here are roughly 130,000 clones, 50% to 60% of them singletons; the top ten hold 3.5% to 5.5%. Sequencing used CD4+ T cells sorted from blood, obtained at week 0. The receptor set was obtained from a human donor with alopecia areata. The CDR3 runs from the conserved cysteine through the conserved F or W. D genes are given only for firm matches. Size tells how often a clone was seen (once, few, many) or the class of an expanded clone, and some rows leave it out.

d_call j_call clone_size v_call cdr3_aa cdr3_nt
NA TRBJ2-3 NA TRBV10-3 CAISVRSSTDTQYF TGTGCCATCAGTGTCAGATCTAGCACAGATACGCAGTATTTT
NA TRBJ1-6 NA TRBV2 CASSVGGSPLHF TGTGCCAGCAGTGTGGGGGGTTCACCCCTCCACTTT
TRBD1 TRBJ2-7 NA TRBV5-1 CASSMGQTYEQYF TGCGCCAGCAGCATGGGACAGACCTACGAGCAGTACTTC
TRBD2 TRBJ2-2 NA TRBV7-6 CASSLHAGDMTGELFF TGTGCCAGCAGCTTGCACGCGGGGGATATGACCGGGGAGCTGTTTTTT
NA TRBJ1-1 NA TRBV5-4 CASSLSTTANTEAFF TGTGCCAGCAGCTTGTCAACGACAGCGAACACTGAAGCTTTCTTT
NA TRBJ1-1 few TRBV15 CATSAGTSVWTTEAFF TGTGCCACCAGCGCCGGAACCTCGGTATGGACGACTGAAGCTTTCTTT
NA TRBJ2-3 NA TRBV5-1 CASSPPAVDTQYF TGCGCCAGCAGCCCCCCCGCGGTAGATACGCAGTATTTT
NA TRBJ2-3 NA TRBV6-6 CASSYGLTNTDTQYF TGTGCCAGCAGTTACGGTTTAACTAACACAGATACGCAGTATTTT
NA TRBJ2-1 NA TRBV29-1 CSVESPGIPSYNEQFF TGCAGCGTTGAATCTCCCGGTATCCCCTCCTACAATGAGCAGTTCTTC
NA TRBJ2-4 few TRBV7-2 CASSLIPHNSNIQYF TGTGCCAGCAGCTTAATTCCCCACAATTCAAACATTCAGTACTTC
TRBD2 TRBJ2-1 NA TRBV5-1 CASSREAGSYNEQFF TGCGCCAGCTCCCGGGAGGCGGGCTCCTACAATGAGCAGTTCTTC
NA TRBJ1-2 NA TRBV27 CASDPYGYTF TGTGCCAGCGACCCCTATGGCTACACCTTC
TRBD1 TRBJ1-2 NA TRBV29-1 CSVADRGRGGGYTF TGCAGCGTTGCCGACAGGGGGCGGGGTGGAGGCTACACCTTC
TRBD1 TRBJ1-1 NA TRBV6-1 CASRDRGETEAFF TGTGCCAGCAGAGACAGGGGTGAAACTGAAGCTTTCTTT
TRBD1 TRBJ1-1 few TRBV2 CASRGGQGRLEAFF TGTGCCAGCAGGGGAGGACAGGGACGCCTTGAAGCTTTCTTT
NA TRBJ2-4 NA TRBV4-1 CASGQGGNIQYF TGCGCCAGCGGGCAGGGGGGAAACATTCAGTACTTC
TRBD1 TRBJ2-7 NA TRBV7-3 CASSFHRDRGYEQYF TGTGCCAGCAGCTTTCACCGGGACAGGGGGTACGAGCAGTACTTC
NA TRBJ2-7 NA TRBV19 CASSNAGKPSYEQYF TGTGCCAGTAGTAACGCAGGAAAACCCTCCTACGAGCAGTACTTC
TRBD2 TRBJ2-1 NA TRBV6-6 CASSEPGLAFNEQFF TGTGCCAGCAGTGAGCCGGGACTAGCGTTCAATGAGCAGTTCTTC
NA TRBJ1-1 NA TRBV5-1 CASSLAGSTEAFF TGCGCCAGCAGCTTGGCAGGGTCCACTGAAGCTTTCTTT
TRBD2 TRBJ2-3 NA TRBV7-9 CASSPGTSRTDTQYF TGTGCCAGCAGCCCCGGGACTAGTCGTACAGATACGCAGTATTTT
TRBD1 TRBJ1-4 few TRBV29-1 CSVDRTGPNEKLFF TGCAGCGTTGACCGGACAGGCCCGAATGAAAAACTGTTTTTT
TRBD1 TRBJ1-2 few TRBV27 CASSSDRASYGYTF TGTGCCAGCAGTTCCGACAGGGCCTCCTATGGCTACACCTTC
NA TRBJ2-2 NA TRBV18 CASSPPYFQVRTGELFF TGTGCCAGCTCACCACCGTACTTCCAGGTCCGGACCGGGGAGCTGTTTTTT
NA TRBJ1-1 NA TRBV4-1 CASSQETTGYKTEAFF TGCGCCAGCAGCCAAGAGACCACAGGGTATAAGACTGAAGCTTTCTTT
NA TRBJ1-2 NA TRBV27 CASSLSGSGYYGYTF TGTGCCAGCAGTTTATCAGGGTCGGGGTACTATGGCTACACCTTC
TRBD2 TRBJ2-3 NA TRBV7-9 CASSPGLAVSTDTQYF TGTGCCAGCAGCCCGGGACTAGCGGTTAGCACAGATACGCAGTATTTT
NA TRBJ1-2 NA TRBV7-2 CASSPAVGGAQGYTF TGTGCCAGCAGCCCCGCGGTAGGGGGGGCGCAGGGCTACACCTTC
NA TRBJ2-1 NA TRBV10-3 CAISVQSEGSSYNEQFF TGTGCCATCAGTGTTCAGAGCGAGGGGAGCTCCTACAATGAGCAGTTCTTC
TRBD2 TRBJ2-6 NA TRBV30 CAWGPGAGGFSGANVLTF TGTGCCTGGGGCCCCGGAGCGGGAGGGTTCTCTGGGGCCAACGTCCTGACTTTC
TRBD2 TRBJ2-5 few TRBV11-2 CASSRRGGQETQYF TGTGCCAGCAGCCGTCGCGGGGGACAAGAGACCCAGTACTTC
TRBD2 TRBJ2-1 NA TRBV27 CASSPLFGAGVAAEQFF TGTGCCAGCAGCCCTCTCTTTGGAGCGGGAGTAGCGGCTGAGCAGTTCTTC
TRBD2 TRBJ2-7 NA TRBV28 CASSLWTSGTYEQYF TGTGCCAGCAGTTTATGGACTAGCGGAACCTACGAGCAGTACTTC
NA TRBJ2-3 NA TRBV7-3 CASSLRPADTQYF TGTGCCAGCAGCTTACGCCCGGCAGATACGCAGTATTTT
TRBD2 TRBJ2-3 few TRBV5-1 CASSLGMVAGGRTDTQYF TGCGCCAGCAGCTTGGGAATGGTAGCGGGGGGCCGCACAGATACGCAGTATTTT
TRBD2 TRBJ2-5 few TRBV5-1 CASSLGLAGIETQYF TGCGCCAGCAGCTTGGGACTAGCGGGAATTGAGACCCAGTACTTC
NA TRBJ1-3 once TRBV18 CASSPTRVEGNTIYF TGTGCCAGCTCACCTACCAGGGTGGAAGGAAACACCATATATTTT
NA TRBJ1-4 NA TRBV7-9 CASSWDGNEKLFF TGTGCCAGCAGCTGGGACGGTAATGAAAAACTGTTTTTT
NA TRBJ2-1 NA TRBV10-2 CASIPGSRHNEQFF TGCGCCAGCATCCCCGGGAGTAGACACAATGAGCAGTTCTTC
NA TRBJ2-3 NA TRBV5-1 CASSRPGNTDTQYF TGCGCCAGCAGCCGGCCCGGGAACACAGATACGCAGTATTTT
NA TRBJ2-5 NA TRBV18 CASSPGNQETQYF TGTGCCAGCTCACCGGGGAACCAAGAGACCCAGTACTTC
NA TRBJ1-1 NA TRBV29-1 CSAEREAEAFF TGCAGTGCCGAGAGGGAGGCTGAAGCTTTCTTT
NA TRBJ2-2 NA TRBV5-4 CASSFELNTGELFF TGTGCCAGCAGCTTTGAGTTGAACACCGGGGAGCTGTTTTTT
TRBD1 TRBJ2-7 NA TRBV7-9 CASSYSGTGSSYEQYF TGTGCCAGCAGCTACTCCGGGACAGGGAGCTCCTACGAGCAGTACTTC
TRBD1 TRBJ2-5 few TRBV7-2 CASSFGQGETQYF TGTGCCAGCAGCTTCGGACAGGGGGAGACCCAGTACTTC
NA TRBJ1-2 once TRBV19 CASSIDGGPGYGYTF TGTGCCAGTAGTATCGATGGGGGGCCGGGCTATGGCTACACCTTC
NA TRBJ2-1 NA TRBV29-1 CSVETDVPSGQFF TGCAGCGTTGAAACGGACGTACCGAGTGGGCAGTTCTTC
NA TRBJ2-7 NA TRBV10-3 CAISESILATTYEQYF TGTGCCATCAGTGAGTCGATATTGGCAACAACCTACGAGCAGTACTTC
TRBD1 TRBJ2-5 NA TRBV9 CASSATGDSETQYF TGTGCCAGCAGCGCGACAGGGGACTCGGAGACCCAGTACTTC
TRBD2 TRBJ2-7 NA TRBV11-2 CASSSTSGTYEQYF TGTGCCAGCAGCTCCACTAGCGGGACCTACGAGCAGTACTTC
NA TRBJ2-3 few TRBV5-1 CASSLLAGERMTDTQYF TGCGCCAGCAGCTTGCTGGCAGGGGAAAGGATGACAGATACGCAGTATTTT
NA TRBJ2-5 few TRBV29-1 CSVEEVWRETQYF TGCAGCGTTGAAGAGGTGTGGCGGGAGACCCAGTACTTC
NA TRBJ2-1 NA TRBV9 CASSVALTGDQFF TGTGCCAGCAGCGTAGCCCTAACGGGAGATCAGTTCTTC
TRBD2 TRBJ2-5 few TRBV4-2 CASSQDPSGGVLETQYF TGTGCCAGCAGCCAAGATCCTAGCGGGGGGGTTCTGGAGACCCAGTACTTC
NA TRBJ2-2 NA TRBV6-1 CASSEVGGSETGELFF TGTGCCAGCAGTGAAGTAGGAGGGAGTGAAACCGGGGAGCTGTTTTTT
NA TRBJ2-1 NA TRBV4-3 CASSPGAYSYNEQFF TGCGCCAGCAGCCCTGGGGCCTACTCCTACAATGAGCAGTTCTTC
NA TRBJ1-1 NA TRBV18 CASSGPGNTEAFF TGTGCCAGCTCAGGTCCGGGGAACACTGAAGCTTTCTTT